Here is one T cell receptor beta chain with its context. The entry originates in a study of cytomegalovirus exposure and HLA in healthy donors. Use of 60 Vbeta and 13 Jbeta primers characterized the PCR. Using immunoSEQ multiplex PCR, the repertoire was profiled, and TCRdb retains in-frame clones only, with some absent. The table includes some 120,000 clones, about 79% detected once. The CDR3 has 16 residues. The trim removed 3 bases at V and 1 base at J, leaving 5 bases unmatched. Germline CDR1 SGHTA, CDR2 FQGNSA. This receptor was obtained from a woman aged 45 to 65 in good health and CMV-seronegative. The chain uses TRBV7-2 and TRBJ2-5; TRBD2 aligns across 10 bases. Sequenced material: PBMCs. The CDR3 here is CASSLPSGGLQETQYF. The CDR3, as DNA: TGTGCCAGCAGCTTGCCTAGCGGGGGACTCCAAGAGACCCAGTACTTC.